This TCR beta chain derives from a study of neurological immune-mediated disorders. Whole-study results and caveats: The study phylogenetically grouped the repertoires of 18 of 34 multiple sclerosis patients into one related-CDR3 cluster, a possible signature.

TCRdb used MiXCR to reprocess the 5' RACE reads, holding one entry per CDR3 protein. The profile shows about 58,000 distinct CDR3 sequences, about 2.5% of them singletons. CDR1 is MNHEY and CDR2 is SMNVEV in the germline V gene (reference sequence). V lost 3 bases, J lost 0 bases, and 5 bases lay in between. The CDR3 runs to 13 residues. This clonotype appeared many times. Its specificity is not known. V is TRBV27 and J is TRBJ1-1; D remains unclear. Source material: PBMCs. This receptor was taken from a man aged 50-60 years with multiple sclerosis. The CDR3 is CASSFGLNTEAFF. CDR3 in DNA: TGTGCCAGCAGTTTCGGTCTGAACACTGAAGCTTTCTTT.